Sequencing of this TCR beta chain was carried out in a study of blood T cell repertoires in COVID-19. Looking at the study overall: T cells, B-cell-depleted T cells, or PBMCs supplied cDNA or gDNA.

Clones were read by immunoSEQ multiplex PCR, and TCRdb kept only the in-frame ones, dropping some. In the table there are approximately 160,000 clones, around 77% of which are singletons. This CDR3 spans 15 amino acids. From germline, CDR1 is SGHTA and CDR2 FQGNSA. The table lists this clone with a count of one. The junction differs from germline at one of its ends, possibly a read error. The J gene is TRBJ2-3, the V gene TRBV7-2, with TRBD2 matching over 10 bases. The sequence derives from a man aged 65 to 85 with acute or convalescent COVID-19. The sequenced material came from peripheral blood. As DNA, the CDR3 is TGTGCCAGCAGCTTAGAGACTCAAGCGGGGGGGTCCGGGAATTTT. The encoded protein is CASSLETQAGGSGNF.